The present TCR beta chain was sequenced within a study of cytomegalovirus exposure and HLA in healthy donors. Donors were ostensibly healthy at sampling, although undocumented immune exposures were probable. The junction had 6 bases not matched to a gene; V was cut back by 4 bases and J by 6 bases. Germline values: CDR1 SGHDN, CDR2 FVKESK. The CDR3 consists of 15 residues. This PCR relied on a set of 60 Vbeta primers and 13 Jbeta primers. TCRdb keeps only in-frame clones here, not all; method: immunoSEQ multiplex PCR. The data show 85,000 to 110,000 clones, around 77% seen once. The sequence derives from a man in his fifties or sixties in good health and CMV-seropositive. Sequenced input: PBMCs. The chain links TRBV14 to TRBJ2-2, with 9 bases fitting TRBD1. The CDR3: CASSPQTGGSGELFF. The CDR3 DNA reads TGTGCCAGCAGCCCCCAGACAGGGGGGTCCGGGGAGCTGTTTTTT. The full variable domain, its missing parts supplied by reference TRBV14 and TRBJ2-2, is EAGVTQFPSHSVIEKGQTVTLRCDPISGHDNLYWYRRVMGKEIKFLLHFVKESKQDESGMPNNRFLAERTGGTYSTLKVQPAELEDSGVYFCASSPQTGGSGELFFGEGSRLTVL.